The next 26 T cell receptor beta chains were all read from a single sample in a study of T-cell reconstitution after alpha-beta-depleted transplantation in children. Preparation of the TCRbeta library involved a method that used unique molecular identifiers. In TCRdb, the PCR reads were re-called with MiXCR into one record per CDR3 protein. The sample lists around 420,000 distinct CDR3 sequences; 16% were seen once. Sequencing was performed on PBMCs, mostly from graft donor cells, taken 360 days after TCRalphabeta/CD19-depleted stem cell transplant. Receptor source: a boy younger than two who had a stem cell transplant for Wiskott-Aldrich syndrome, so the T cells may come from the graft donor.

In this sample, this clonotype turned up a few times. V is TRBV4-1 and J is TRBJ2-3; no clear D gene. Germline V gene lookup returns CDR1 MGHRA and CDR2 YSYEKL. V was cut by 3 bases and J by 4 bases, with 14 bases left in between. The CDR3 covers 15 residues. This CDR3 reads CASSQVPPPADTQYF. The CDR3 nucleotides are TGCGCCAGCAGCCAGGTTCCACCCCCCGCAGATACGCAGTATTTT.

The chain couples TRBV15 to TRBJ2-7; possible D gene TRBD1, 6 bases. The CDR3 runs to 13 residues. Germline CDR1 LNHNV, CDR2 YYDKDF (reference sequence). Trimming cost V 3 bases and J 4 bases, with 10 bases left between them. The CDR3 DNA is TGTGCCACCAGCAGTGACAGGAGTTACGAGCAGTACTTC. Amino acids: CATSSDRSYEQYF.

This clonotype was seen more than once but under ten times. The V call is TRBV5-1, the J call TRBJ2-3; TRBD2 might be the D (7 bases). V gave up 4 bases and J gave up 7 bases, with 22 bases separating them. Germline values: CDR1 SGHRS, CDR2 YFSETQ. The CDR3 spans 16 residues. This chain's CDR3 is CASSTGGLAPAHTQYF. The CDR3 bases are TGCGCCAGCAGCACGGGGGGCCTAGCCCCAGCGCATACGCAGTATTTT.

This chain links TRBV11-2 with TRBJ2-5; 8 nucleotides line up with TRBD2. The CDR3 length is 20 residues. Germline loops: CDR1 SGHAT, CDR2 FQNNGV. With 5 bases clipped from V and 4 bases from J, the junction kept 24 bases outside the gene matches. CDR3 sequence (DNA): TGTGCCAGCAGCCCACCCGGGGGGGGCCCCTTTTTTGACAGTCGAGAGACCCAGTACTTC. Its protein is CASSPPGGGPFFDSRETQYF. Looking up the rest from reference TRBV11-2 and TRBJ2-5 gives the full variable domain: EAGVAQSPRYKIIEKRQSVAFWCNPISGHATLYWYQQILGQGPKLLIQFQNNGVVDDSQLPKDRFSAERLKGVDSTLKIQPAKLEDSAVYLCASSPPGGGPFFDSRETQYFGPGTRLLVL.

The J gene is TRBJ2-2, the V gene TRBV12-3 or TRBV12-4, with D unresolved. The CDR3 contains 12 residues. Trimming took off 7 bases at V and 2 bases at J, with 5 bases between the two ends. The DNA of the CDR3 is TGTGCCAGCACCACAAACACCGGGGAGCTGTTTTTT. Amino acid sequence: CASTTNTGELFF.

The chain recombines TRBV12-3 or TRBV12-4 with TRBJ2-7; D call uncertain. This CDR3 has 12 amino acids. The germline V and J ends were trimmed by 1 base and 6 bases, with 7 bases remaining between them. The CDR3 DNA is TGTGCCAGCAGTTTAGGGGATGGCGAGCAGTACTTC. This codes for CASSLGDGEQYF.

This clonotype was counted a few times. The chain uses TRBV11-2 and TRBJ2-1; 9 bases are shared with TRBD2. V was clipped by 2 bases and J by 3 bases; unmatched bases: 11. Germline V gene data show CDR1 as SGHAT and CDR2 as FQNNGV. The CDR3 has 18 residues. CDR3 nucleotides: TGTGCCAGCAGCTTACGGTTGGGCGGGGGGGATATCTACAATGAGCAGTTCTTC. Translated: CASSLRLGGGDIYNEQFF.

This CDR3 reads CASSTPGLAVTGELFF. Here the CDR3 DNA reads TGCGCCAGCAGCACACCGGGACTAGCGGTAACCGGGGAGCTGTTTTTT. J is TRBJ2-2 and V is TRBV5-1; 11 bases are shared with TRBD2. Germline V gives CDR1 SGHRS, CDR2 YFSETQ. This CDR3 comprises 16 residues. Germline trimming cut 4 bases from V and 5 bases from J; bases unmatched to any gene: 7.

This clonotype has just a few counts. The chain has TRBV12-3 or TRBV12-4 and TRBJ2-1; 11 bases are a match to TRBD2. The CDR3 covers 15 residues. The V gene end was trimmed by 2 bases and the J gene end by 8 bases; junction bases not matched to a gene: 5. The CDR3 coding sequence is TGTGCCAGCAGTTTAAGTCTAGCGGGAGGATATGAGCAGTTCTTC. This sequence encodes CASSLSLAGGYEQFF.

In its sample, this clonotype was seen a few times. V usage is TRBV6-2 or TRBV6-3 and J usage is TRBJ2-4, with 12 bases lining up with TRBD1. Trimming removed 2 bases from V and 0 bases from J; junction bases left unmatched: 11. The CDR3 totals 20 residues. Germline V gene data show CDR1 as MNHEY and CDR2 as SVGEGT. CDR3 protein: CASSYEAGQGALLAKNIQYF. CDR3 DNA: TGTGCCAGCAGTTACGAGGCGGGACAGGGGGCTCTGTTAGCCAAAAACATTCAGTACTTC.

The table lists this clonotype with a few counts. The J gene is TRBJ2-6, the V gene TRBV6-5; possible D gene TRBD2, 6 bases. From germline, CDR1 is MNHEY and CDR2 SVGAGI. This CDR3 has 16 amino acids. V was clipped by 3 bases and J by 0 bases, with 9 bases between them. The CDR3 loop reads CASSYGGNSGANVLTF. The CDR3 DNA reads as TGTGCCAGCAGTTATGGGGGGAACTCTGGGGCCAACGTCCTGACTTTC.

V usage is TRBV10-3 and J usage is TRBJ1-1; no reliable D call. This CDR3 comprises 12 residues. Germline V lookup: CDR1 ENHRY, CDR2 SYGVKD. V lost 3 bases, J lost 7 bases, and 9 bases lay in between. The CDR3 protein is CAISEYGVEAFF. CDR3 bases: TGTGCCATCAGTGAATATGGTGTTGAAGCTTTCTTT.

This rearrangement joins TRBV28 to TRBJ2-6; D remains unclear. Looked up from germline, CDR1 is MDHEN and CDR2 is SYDVKM. There are 14 residues in the CDR3. V shed 5 bases and J shed 2 bases, with 7 bases lying between them. This CDR3 is CASSQRPGANVLTF. CDR3 sequence (DNA): TGTGCCAGCAGTCAACGGCCTGGGGCCAACGTCCTGACTTTC. Looking up the rest from reference TRBV28 and TRBJ2-6 gives the full variable domain: DVKVTQSSRYLVKRTGEKVFLECVQDMDHENMFWYRQDPGLGLRLIYFSYDVKMKEKGDIPEGYSVSREKKERFSLILESASTNQTSMYLCASSQRPGANVLTFGAGSRLTVL.

This clonotype was found a few times. J is TRBJ2-1 and V is TRBV12-3 or TRBV12-4; D uncertain. The ends were cut back, 2 bases at V and 5 bases at J, with 7 bases in the middle. The CDR3 has 13 amino acids. CDR3 sequence reads: CASSLRADNEQFF. The CDR3 DNA is TGTGCCAGCAGTTTACGGGCAGACAATGAGCAGTTCTTC.

The CDR3 nucleotides read TGCGCCAGCAGCGTGCTCGCGGGAGAGGGCGCCGAGCAGTACTTC. It is translated as CASSVLAGEGAEQYF. The chain joins TRBV5-1 to TRBJ2-7; 7 nucleotides match TRBD2. The CDR3 has 15 amino acids. Germline loops: CDR1 SGHRS, CDR2 YFSETQ. The V and J ends lost 4 bases and 6 bases, in that order; junction bases with no gene match: 13.

This clonotype was seen only a few times. The CDR3 here is CASSRRLYGYTF. The CDR3, as DNA: TGTGCCAGCAGCCGACGGCTTTATGGCTACACCTTC. The chain combines TRBV6-2 or TRBV6-3 with TRBJ1-2; D is unresolved. Looked up from germline, CDR1 is MNHEY and CDR2 is SVGEGT. The CDR3 runs to 12 residues. V was trimmed by 6 bases and J by 5 bases, leaving 10 bases between them.

Comment on this clonotype: At one end the junction does not follow the germline gene, possibly because of a read error. V usage is TRBV19 and J usage is TRBJ2-5; 7 bases fit TRBD1. Per the germline V gene, CDR1 is LNHDA and CDR2 is SQIVND (reference sequence). The CDR3 is made up of 14 amino acids. DNA for the CDR3: TGTGCCAGTAGAATAGAGGGGGCCCGGGGGACCCAGTACTTC. It codes for CASRIEGARGTQYF.

The V gene is TRBV12-3 or TRBV12-4, the J gene TRBJ2-1; 8 nucleotides line up with TRBD2. The CDR3 runs 15 residues. Germline trimming cut 7 bases from V and 5 bases from J; bases unmatched to any gene: 10. The CDR3 protein is CASTYAGGNNNEQFF. The CDR3 nucleotides read TGTGCCAGCACCTACGCGGGAGGCAACAACAATGAGCAGTTCTTC.

This clonotype was detected ten times or more. The rearrangement links TRBV6-2 or TRBV6-3 to TRBJ2-7; D unresolved. CDR3 length: 11 amino acids. The V gene lost 2 bases and the J gene lost 4 bases, with 3 bases spanning the gap. In germline, CDR1 is MNHEY, CDR2 SVGEGT. The CDR3 is CASSYPYEQYF. DNA for the CDR3: TGTGCCAGCAGTTACCCGTACGAGCAGTACTTC.

This clonotype was counted a few times. The chain recombines TRBV20-1 with TRBJ2-7; no clear D. Trimming stripped 3 bases from V and 0 bases from J, with 9 bases between. This CDR3 contains 13 residues. Germline V gives CDR1 DFQATT, CDR2 SNEGSKA (reference sequence). CDR3 coding DNA: TGCAGTGCTAGGGGGATCGTCTCCTACGAGCAGTACTTC. Translating it yields CSARGIVSYEQYF.

This clonotype was seen a few times. This rearrangement joins TRBV5-1 to TRBJ1-1; D unresolved. Germline V gene data show CDR1 as SGHRS and CDR2 as YFSETQ. The V end was cut by 0 bases, the J end by 0 bases, with 12 bases between. The CDR3 sequence is 16 residues long. CDR3: CASSLGEFLMNTEAFF. The CDR3 bases are TGCGCCAGCAGCTTGGGGGAATTTTTGATGAACACTGAAGCTTTCTTT.

The rearrangement joins TRBV3-1 to TRBJ2-5; D is perhaps TRBD1 (5 bases). Trimming stripped 0 bases from V and 5 bases from J, with 16 bases between. CDR3 length equals 16 residues. The germline V gene has CDR1 LGHDT and CDR2 YNNKEL (reference sequence). CDR3 region: CASSQESGDSSETQYF. The CDR3 DNA follows: TGTGCCAGCAGCCAAGAGTCCGGCGACAGTTCGGAGACCCAGTACTTC.

The chain is built from TRBV29-1 and TRBJ1-1, with 9 bases lining up with TRBD1. V shed 3 bases, J shed 4 bases, and the junction held 9 bases outside the gene matches. From germline, CDR1 is SQVTM and CDR2 ANQGSEA. This CDR3 comprises 15 residues. The CDR3 loop reads CSVDSPGTGFTEAFF. CDR3 DNA sequence: TGCAGCGTTGATTCCCCCGGGACAGGGTTCACTGAAGCTTTCTTT.

The V gene is TRBV7-6, the J gene TRBJ2-2; D possibly corresponds to TRBD2 (5 bases). In germline, CDR1 is SGHVS, CDR2 FNYEAQ. The CDR3 is 14 amino acids. V dropped 6 bases and J dropped 6 bases, with 14 bases sitting between them. The CDR3 sequence: CASRRGEAAGELFF. In nucleotides, the CDR3 is TGTGCCAGCAGACGGGGAGAGGCGGCCGGGGAGCTGTTTTTT.

The chain links TRBV2 to TRBJ1-4, with D possibly TRBD1 on 6 matching bases. Germline V lookup: CDR1 SNHLY, CDR2 FYNNEI. V was clipped by 6 bases and J by 4 bases, with 18 bases between them. This CDR3 is 16 amino acids long. The chain's CDR3 is CASSFLRTALNEKLFF. CDR3 nucleotides: TGTGCCAGCAGCTTCCTTCGGACAGCTCTTAATGAAAAACTGTTTTTT.

The rearrangement joins TRBV4-3 to TRBJ2-7, with 7 bases matching TRBD1. V was clipped by 3 bases and J by 3 bases; unmatched bases: 5. There are 14 residues in the CDR3. CDR1 is LGHNA, CDR2 YSLEER, per germline. CDR3 in DNA: TGCGCCAGCAGCCAGGCCGACAGGGACTACGAGCAGTACTTC. It is translated as CASSQADRDYEQYF.